This T cell receptor beta chain was found in a study of cytomegalovirus exposure and HLA in healthy donors. The overall study: One earlier analysis, a look at about 179 million T cells, found some 100 million unique TCR beta sequences. Broader study findings: Later findings reportedly placed an Asian-associated ancestry cluster below the approximately 670-donor mean for N-insertions. Upon later analysis, TCR association rates were observed to vary by HLA locus, being highest for DRB1 and lowest for HLA-C. Roughly uniform sequencing depth across donors was assumed, possibly incorrectly.

With respect to this clone: The antigen is unknown.

Trimming pared 0 bases from V and 6 bases from J, leaving 12 bases between. The CDR3 contains 15 residues. Per the germline V gene, CDR1 is SGHRS and CDR2 is YFSETQ. The PCR contained 60 Vbeta and 13 Jbeta primers. This table comes from immunoSEQ multiplex PCR, and its TCRdb copy is limited to in-frame clones, with some not included. Here the sample spans over 65,000 clones, roughly two thirds being singletons. The source of this sequence is a woman aged 50 to 60 in good health and CMV-seropositive. V gene TRBV5-1 combines with J gene TRBJ1-4; a possible D gene is TRBD1 (6 bases). What was sequenced was PBMCs. This CDR3 is CASSLVAGVDEKLFF. Written as DNA, the CDR3 is TGCGCCAGCAGCTTGGTCGCAGGGGTTGATGAAAAACTGTTTTTT.